The 26 T cell receptor beta chains below were found in one sample sequenced in a study of blood T cell repertoires in COVID-19. Sequencing was performed with immunoSEQ multiplex PCR; in TCRdb, only in-frame clones are kept and a portion is missing. The table lists around 110,000 clones, over 65% of them singletons. The sample comprised peripheral blood. These receptors were collected from a young man with acute or convalescent COVID-19.

J is TRBJ1-1 and V is TRBV13; D unclear. Germline lookup yields CDR1 PRHDT and CDR2 FYEKMQ (reference sequence). V was cut by 5 bases and J by 7 bases, with 11 bases left in between. This CDR3 has 12 amino acids. Here the CDR3 reads CASSPRNGEAFF. The CDR3 nucleotides are TGTGCCAGCAGCCCTAGGAACGGTGAAGCTTTCTTT.

The chain joins TRBV19 to TRBJ1-5, with 8 bases fitting TRBD1. The CDR3 spans 13 residues. CDR1 is LNHDA and CDR2 is SQIVND in the germline V gene (reference sequence). Trimming cost V 7 bases and J 7 bases; bases outside gene matches: 6. CDR3 sequence reads: CASMDRVSQPQHF. CDR3 nucleotide sequence: TGTGCCAGTATGGACAGGGTGAGCCAGCCCCAGCATTTT. Combining the CDR3 with reference TRBV19 and TRBJ1-5 gives the whole variable domain DGGITQSPKYLFRKEGQNVTLSCEQNLNHDAMYWYRQDPGQGLRLIYYSQIVNDFQKGDIAEGYSVSREKKESFPLTVTSAQKNPTAFYLCASMDRVSQPQHFGDGTRLSIL.

The V gene is TRBV4-1, the J gene TRBJ2-3; TRBD1 matches 9 bases. Germline trimming cut 2 bases from V and 4 bases from J; bases unmatched to any gene: 7. CDR1 and CDR2 (germline): MGHRA, YSYEKL. This CDR3 comprises 16 residues. CDR3: CASSQTGGPDPDTQYF. In nucleotides, the CDR3 is TGCGCCAGCAGCCAAACAGGGGGCCCGGATCCAGATACGCAGTATTTT.

This chain connects TRBV13 to TRBJ2-6, with D unclear. Germline CDR1 reads PRHDT; CDR2 reads FYEKMQ (reference sequence). The V gene lost 2 bases and the J gene lost 1 base, with 9 bases spanning the gap. This CDR3 region has 16 residues. The CDR3 region has the DNA TGTGCCAGCAGCTTAATGGCAACGTCTGGGGCCAACGTCCTGACTTTC. The encoded protein is CASSLMATSGANVLTF.

This chain links TRBV5-6 with TRBJ2-7; tentatively, D is TRBD1 (5 bases). Germline lookup yields CDR1 SGHDT and CDR2 YYEEEE. This CDR3 has 14 amino acids. Trimming took off 0 bases at V and 0 bases at J, with 7 bases between the two ends. The CDR3 loop is CASSLGQTSYEQYV. CDR3 sequence (DNA): TGTGCCAGCAGCTTGGGACAGACCTCCTACGAGCAGTACGTC.

The chain combines TRBV7-3 with TRBJ1-5; D is ambiguous. V lost 5 bases and J 0 bases, leaving 5 bases between the germline ends. CDR1 and CDR2 from the germline V gene are SGHTA and FQGTGA. CDR3 length: 13 residues. The CDR3: CASSRYSNQPQHF. The CDR3 DNA reads as TGTGCCAGCAGCCGCTATAGCAATCAGCCCCAGCATTTT.

The chain recombines TRBV11-1 with TRBJ2-2; perhaps TRBD1 as D (6 bases). Per the germline V gene, CDR1 is SGHAT and CDR2 is FQDESV (reference sequence). The CDR3 runs to 15 residues. Trimming shortened V by 5 bases and J by 7 bases, and 17 bases separated the two germline ends. The CDR3 region has the DNA TGTGCCAGCAGCCCTAGAGGGACACGCAGCGGGGAGCTGTTTTTT. It encodes CASSPRGTRSGELFF.

The chain couples TRBV19 to TRBJ1-5, with 9 nucleotides matching TRBD1. Trimming at V came to 9 bases and at J to 3 bases, leaving 3 bases not matched to a gene. The CDR3 contains 13 residues. Germline V lookup: CDR1 LNHDA, CDR2 SQIVND (reference sequence). The CDR3 DNA sequence: TGTGCCAGCGGGACAGGGCTCAATCAGCCCCAGCATTTT. Protein sequence: CASGTGLNQPQHF.

The V call is TRBV5-4, the J call TRBJ2-1, with a possible D match to TRBD1 (7 bases). Germline CDR1 reads SGHNT; CDR2 reads YYREEE (reference sequence). The V and J ends lost 4 bases and 0 bases respectively, with 14 bases between them. This CDR3 is built from 16 residues. CDR3 sequence: CASSQQGGNSYNEQFF. In DNA, the CDR3 is TGTGCCAGCAGCCAGCAGGGGGGTAACTCCTACAATGAGCAGTTCTTC.

The chain is built from TRBV3-1 (or the pseudogene TRBV3-2) and TRBJ1-4; D is unclear. V was trimmed by 3 bases and J by 7 bases, leaving 3 bases between them. The germline V gene encodes CDR1 LGHDT and CDR2 YNNKEL (reference sequence). The CDR3 sequence is 11 residues long. The CDR3 bases are TGTGCCAGCAGCCACTCTGAAAAACTGTTTTTT. It translates to CASSHSEKLFF.

The chain links TRBV18 to TRBJ2-1; 7 positions match TRBD2. J lost 0 bases, V lost 6 bases, and 11 bases had no gene match. The CDR3 loop spans 17 amino acids. Looked up from germline, CDR1 is KGHSH and CDR2 is LQKENI. In nucleotides, the CDR3 is TGTGCCAGCTCCCCAGACTCCGGGACTAACTCCTACAATGAGCAGTTCTTC. Its protein product is CASSPDSGTNSYNEQFF.

The rearrangement joins TRBV21-1 to TRBJ1-4. TRBV21-1 is a pseudogene segment. The CDR3 spans 16 residues. The CDR3 reads CASATFVQPLREKLFF. In DNA, the CDR3 is TGTGCCAGCGCCACATTTGTCCAACCGTTGAGGGAAAAACTGTTTTTT.

The CDR3 region has the DNA TGTGCCTGGAGTGTGGTCAGGGGGCCTTATAGCAATCAGCCCCAGCATTTT. This sequence encodes CAWSVVRGPYSNQPQHF. The chain carries TRBV30 and TRBJ1-5, with TRBD1 matching 8 bases. CDR1 and CDR2 (germline): GTSNPN, SVGIG (reference sequence). V dropped 0 bases and J dropped 0; count of bases not matched to a gene: 7. The CDR3 totals 17 residues.

The chain is built from TRBV5-4 and TRBJ1-1; D possibly corresponds to TRBD1 (6 bases). CDR3 size: 14 residues. CDR1 SGHNT and CDR2 YYREEE come from the germline V gene (reference sequence). V was cut by 4 bases and J by 5 bases, with 15 bases left in between. The CDR3: CASSPKGVGTEAFF. CDR3 nucleotide sequence: TGTGCCAGCAGCCCAAAGGGGGTGGGTACTGAAGCTTTCTTT.

This clone was recorded only once. The chain has TRBV12-3 or TRBV12-4 and TRBJ2-5; D might be TRBD2 (5 bases). Deletions cut 1 base from V and 5 bases from J, with 8 bases between. This CDR3 contains 13 residues. CDR3 sequence reads: CASSLGWRETQYF. The CDR3 DNA reads as TGTGCCAGCAGTTTAGGGTGGAGGGAGACCCAGTACTTC.

The CDR3 DNA reads as TGTGCCAGCAGCTTATACGGACAGGGGGTAGGCTACACCTTC. Its protein product is CASSLYGQGVGYTF. The chain is built from TRBV13 and TRBJ1-2; 10 nucleotides match TRBD1. V shed 2 bases, J shed 8 bases, and the junction held 5 bases outside the gene matches. CDR3 length: 14 residues. Germline values: CDR1 PRHDT, CDR2 FYEKMQ (reference sequence).

The rearrangement joins TRBV2 to TRBJ2-7; possibly TRBD2 for D (5 bases). Trimming took off 7 bases at V and 3 bases at J, with 7 bases between the two ends. Germline loops: CDR1 SNHLY, CDR2 FYNNEI. The CDR3 runs to 11 residues. CDR3 amino acids: CASNEGYEQYF. The DNA for the CDR3 is TGTGCCAGCAACGAGGGCTACGAGCAGTACTTC.

This chain joins TRBV3-1 (or the pseudogene TRBV3-2) and TRBJ2-1; TRBD2 aligns across 8 bases. This CDR3 contains 15 residues. Germline loops: CDR1 LGHDT, CDR2 YNNKEL (reference sequence). The V gene end was trimmed by 2 bases and the J gene end by 2 bases; junction bases not matched to a gene: 2. The CDR3 sequence is CASSQYGGAYNEQFF. CDR3 in DNA: TGTGCCAGCAGCCAATACGGGGGGGCCTACAATGAGCAGTTCTTC.

This chain connects TRBV5-1 to TRBJ1-5; 7 nucleotides line up with TRBD1. Germline loops: CDR1 SGHRS, CDR2 YFSETQ. The junction had 12 bases not matched to a gene; V was cut back by 3 bases and J by 6 bases. The CDR3 is 16 residues long. The CDR3, as DNA: TGCGCCAGCAGCTCCTCGAGATTTCGGGACAGTCAGCCCCAGCATTTT. Amino acids: CASSSSRFRDSQPQHF. The complete variable domain, with remaining parts taken from reference TRBV5-1 and TRBJ1-5, reads KAGVTQTPRYLIKTRGQQVTLSCSPISGHRSVSWYQQTPGQGLQFLFEYFSETQRNKGNFPGRFSGRQFSNSRSEMNVSTLELGDSALYLCASSSSRFRDSQPQHFGDGTRLSIL.

This clone was seen only a few times. V usage is TRBV9 and J usage is TRBJ1-4; maybe TRBD1 (5 bases). The CDR3 sequence is 17 residues long. Germline loops: CDR1 SGDLS, CDR2 YYNGEE. V lost 0 bases, J lost 8 bases, and 20 bases lay in between. This CDR3 is CASSVGVFGGGTEKLFF. The CDR3 region has the DNA TGTGCCAGCAGCGTAGGTGTTTTTGGCGGGGGGACGGAAAAACTGTTTTTT.

The chain has TRBV7-8 and TRBJ2-5; 7 nucleotides align to TRBD1. CDR1 and CDR2 from the germline V gene are SGHVS and FQNEAQ. CDR3 length equals 14 residues. The J segment lost 2 bases and the V segment lost 5 bases, leaving 5 bases of the junction unmatched. CDR3 in amino acids: CASSLRDRQETQYF. The DNA of the CDR3 is TGTGCCAGCAGCCTCCGGGACAGACAAGAGACCCAGTACTTC.

This clone has a single count. The rearrangement uses TRBV18 and TRBJ1-3; D gene ambiguous. The CDR3 is made up of 14 amino acids. V was trimmed by 1 base and J by 1 base, leaving 5 bases between them. The germline V gene has CDR1 KGHSH and CDR2 LQKENI. CDR3: CASSPRGSGNTIYF. The CDR3 DNA is TGTGCCAGCTCACCACGAGGGTCTGGAAACACCATATATTTT.

The gene calls are TRBV6-4 and TRBJ1-6; D gene uncertain. CDR1 is MRHNA, CDR2 SNTAGT, per germline. This CDR3 is built from 13 residues. The germline V and J ends were trimmed by 4 bases and 8 bases, with 9 bases remaining between them. The DNA of the CDR3 is TGTGCCAGCAGTGGGGAGCTTGATTCACCCCTCCACTTT. The encoded protein is CASSGELDSPLHF.

The chain carries TRBV5-1 and TRBJ2-4; D may be TRBD2 (5 bases). The CDR3 covers 15 residues. Germline CDR1 reads SGHRS; CDR2 reads YFSETQ. Trimming left V 0 bases short and J 5 bases short, with 12 bases between. The chain's CDR3 is CASSLGLLTENIQYF. CDR3 sequence (DNA): TGCGCCAGCAGCTTGGGACTACTTACGGAAAACATTCAGTACTTC.

The chain combines TRBV4-3 with TRBJ1-3; D gene ambiguous. This CDR3 region has 16 residues. V was clipped by 0 bases and J by 0 bases, with 9 bases between them. In germline, CDR1 is LGHNA, CDR2 YSLEER. The chain's CDR3 is CASSQDHRYSGNTIYF. The CDR3 DNA follows: TGCGCCAGCAGCCAAGATCACAGATACTCTGGAAACACCATATATTTT.

The chain combines TRBV3-1 (or the pseudogene TRBV3-2) with TRBJ1-3; 9 bases match TRBD1. Germline-derived CDR1 and CDR2 are LGHDT and YNNKEL (reference sequence). There are 17 residues in the CDR3. Trimming cost V 2 bases and J 4 bases; bases outside gene matches: 9. The CDR3 reads CASSQSRTGVSGNTIYF. CDR3 sequence (DNA): TGTGCCAGCAGCCAATCCAGGACAGGGGTCTCCGGAAACACCATATATTTT.